These T cell receptor beta chains were read from a single sample in a study. TCRdb reprocessed the multiplex PCR reads via MiXCR and lists one record per CDR3 protein. The profile shows around 1,200 distinct CDR3 sequences, roughly 23% of them singletons. The sample taken for sequencing was naive CD4+ T cells sorted from blood. These receptors were taken from a female donor with breast cancer. Both conserved end residues are part of each CDR3. A D gene is named only where the DNA matches it firmly. Clone size appears in some rows only: once, few, many, or a class for an expanded clone.

.,TRBJ1-2,TRBV12-3/TRBV12-4,TRBD1,TGTGCCAGCAGCAGGGACAGGCGAGGCTACACCTTC,CASSRDRRGYTF
.,TRBJ1-2,TRBV12-3/TRBV12-4,TRBD1,TGTGCCAGCAGCAACTTCCCGGGACAGCCGGATGGCTACACCTTC,CASSNFPGQPDGYTF
medium-sized,TRBJ1-2,TRBV12-3/TRBV12-4,TRBD1,TGTGCCAGCAGTTCTACGACAGGGGACTATGGCTACACCTTC,CASSSTTGDYGYTF
medium-sized,TRBJ1-2,TRBV12-3/TRBV12-4,TRBD1,TGTGCCAGCAGGGAGACAGGGGCGCGGGATGGCTACACCTTC,CASRETGARDGYTF
medium-sized,TRBJ1-2,TRBV12-3/TRBV12-4,.,TGTGCCAGCAGACAATCTAACTATGGCTACACCTTC,CASRQSNYGYTF
once,TRBJ1-2,TRBV12-3/TRBV12-4,.,TGTGCCAGCAGACGACAGGAATTGGATGGCTACACCTTC,CASRRQELDGYTF
medium-sized,TRBJ1-2,TRBV12-3/TRBV12-4,.,TGTGCCAGCAGTTTCAAACAGGGAGGTGTTGGCTACACCTTC,CASSFKQGGVGYTF
many,TRBJ1-2,TRBV12-3/TRBV12-4,.,TGTGCCAGCAGTTTAAGAGGGTTCTATGGCTACACCTTC,CASSLRGFYGYTF
medium-sized,TRBJ1-2,TRBV12-3/TRBV12-4,TRBD1,TGTGCCAGCAGTTTTGGGGACAGGGAGGCCTATGGCTACACCTTC,CASSFGDREAYGYTF
medium-sized,TRBJ1-2,TRBV12-3/TRBV12-4,.,TGTGCCAGCAGTTTTCAGGGGAACTATGGCTACACCTTC,CASSFQGNYGYTF
.,TRBJ1-2,TRBV12-3/TRBV12-4,.,TGTGCCAGCAGTTTTACAGGGACCTATGGCTACACCTTC,CASSFTGTYGYTF
medium-sized,TRBJ1-2,TRBV12-3/TRBV12-4,.,TGTGCCAGCAGTCTCGGGACGAGCCCTAACTATGGCTACACCTTC,CASSLGTSPNYGYTF
large,TRBJ1-2,TRBV12-3/TRBV12-4,.,TGTGCCAGCAGATCGGATACAGGGAATGGCTACACCTTC,CASRSDTGNGYTF
.,TRBJ1-2,TRBV12-3/TRBV12-4,.,TGTGCCAGCAGGCCTACCACAGGGCATGGCTACACCTTC,CASRPTTGHGYTF
.,TRBJ1-2,TRBV12-3/TRBV12-4,.,TGTGCCAGCAGTCCGTCCGGAGACTATGGCTACACCTTC,CASSPSGDYGYTF
medium-sized,TRBJ1-2,TRBV12-3/TRBV12-4,.,TGTGCCAGCAGTTTAGCGCAGGGTTTTGGCTACACCTTC,CASSLAQGFGYTF
.,TRBJ1-2,TRBV12-3/TRBV12-4,.,TGTGCCAGCAGCGTCGATGTCAGGGGCTACACCTTC,CASSVDVRGYTF
.,TRBJ1-2,TRBV12-3/TRBV12-4,.,TGTGCCAGCAGCTATCGTAAGGAACAGGGAAGGAGGGACTATGGCTACACCTTC,CASSYRKEQGRRDYGYTF
few,TRBJ1-2,TRBV12-3/TRBV12-4,.,TGTGCCAGCAGCCACTCCGAGCAGGCGGGCTACACCTTC,CASSHSEQAGYTF
large,TRBJ1-2,TRBV12-3/TRBV12-4,.,TGTGCCAGCAGTTTATACTCCGGAGACAGCAACTATGGCTACACCTTC,CASSLYSGDSNYGYTF
medium-sized,TRBJ1-2,TRBV12-3/TRBV12-4,TRBD1,TGTGCCAGCAGACACGGACAGGGAAGAGCTAACTATGGCTACACCTTC,CASRHGQGRANYGYTF
large,TRBJ1-2,TRBV12-3/TRBV12-4,.,TGTGCCAGCAGGCTGGATCCAGTCGATGGCTACACCTTC,CASRLDPVDGYTF
large,TRBJ1-2,TRBV12-3/TRBV12-4,TRBD1,TGTGCCAGCAGCCTTGGACAGGCGGGTGGCTATGGCTACACCTTC,CASSLGQAGGYGYTF
.,TRBJ1-2,TRBV12-3/TRBV12-4,.,TGTGCCAGCAGTTTACCGCCCTATGGCTACACCTTC,CASSLPPYGYTF
.,TRBJ1-2,TRBV12-3/TRBV12-4,.,TGTGCCAGCAGCACCGCATACTTGGGTGGAGGCTACACCTTC,CASSTAYLGGGYTF
large,TRBJ1-2,TRBV12-3/TRBV12-4,.,TGTGCCAGCACCCTGGCCGGAGATGGCTACACCTTC,CASTLAGDGYTF
medium-sized,TRBJ1-2,TRBV12-3/TRBV12-4,.,TGTGCCAGCAGTTTGAGGCAGACTAGTGGCTACACCTTC,CASSLRQTSGYTF
medium-sized,TRBJ1-2,TRBV12-3/TRBV12-4,.,TGTGCCAGCACGGACGGGACTGAGTATGGCTACACCTTC,CASTDGTEYGYTF
medium-sized,TRBJ1-2,TRBV12-3/TRBV12-4,TRBD1,TGTGCCAGCAGTCCGACAGGGGTTTTAAGGGGCTACACCTTC,CASSPTGVLRGYTF
medium-sized,TRBJ1-2,TRBV12-3/TRBV12-4,.,TGTGCCAGCAGTTTAAGGGCGTATACCGCCTATGGCTACACCTTC,CASSLRAYTAYGYTF
.,TRBJ1-2,TRBV12-3/TRBV12-4,.,TGTGCCAGCAGTTTAGACCGATACAGGGTTCGCGGCAATTATGGCTACACCTTC,CASSLDRYRVRGNYGYTF
medium-sized,TRBJ1-2,TRBV12-3/TRBV12-4,.,TGTGCCAGCAGTTTAGTCAGGAGGAGGTATGGCTACACCTTC,CASSLVRRRYGYTF
medium-sized,TRBJ1-2,TRBV12-3/TRBV12-4,.,TGTGCCAGCAGTTCGAGGTATGGCTACACCTTC,CASSSRYGYTF
.,TRBJ1-2,TRBV12-3/TRBV12-4,.,TGTGCCAGCAGGGACCTTGCAGGGTTTGGCTACACCTTC,CASRDLAGFGYTF
large,TRBJ1-2,TRBV12-3/TRBV12-4,.,TGTGCCAGCAGTTTTAACCCGGGCTATGGCTACACCTTC,CASSFNPGYGYTF
large,TRBJ1-2,TRBV12-3/TRBV12-4,.,TGTGCCAGCAGTTTCGGAGGGGACATAAACTATGGCTACACCTTC,CASSFGGDINYGYTF
medium-sized,TRBJ1-2,TRBV12-3/TRBV12-4,.,TGTGCCAGCAGTTACTCGCATGGCTACACCTTC,CASSYSHGYTF
medium-sized,TRBJ1-2,TRBV12-3/TRBV12-4,TRBD1,TGTGCCAGCAGTCGACAGGGAAGTAACTATGGCTACACCTTC,CASSRQGSNYGYTF
.,TRBJ1-2,TRBV12-3/TRBV12-4,TRBD1,TGTGCCAGCAGAGGACAGGGCGACTATGGCTACACCTTC,CASRGQGDYGYTF
medium-sized,TRBJ1-2,TRBV12-3/TRBV12-4,TRBD1,TGTGCCAGCAGCGAGACAGGGGCCTATGGCTACACCTTC,CASSETGAYGYTF
medium-sized,TRBJ1-2,TRBV12-3/TRBV12-4,TRBD1,TGTGCCAGCAGCTCTAGACAGGGAATCTATGGCTACACCTTC,CASSSRQGIYGYTF
medium-sized,TRBJ1-2,TRBV12-3/TRBV12-4,.,TGTGCCAGCAGTTTAGGGGCGGGGTATGGCTACACCTTC,CASSLGAGYGYTF
large,TRBJ1-2,TRBV12-3/TRBV12-4,TRBD1,TGTGCCAGCAGTAGGACAGGGGCCTATGGCTACACCTTC,CASSRTGAYGYTF
.,TRBJ1-2,TRBV12-3/TRBV12-4,.,TGTGCCAGCAGCATGCTGGGTGGCTCTTCTGGCTACACCTTC,CASSMLGGSSGYTF
medium-sized,TRBJ1-2,TRBV12-3/TRBV12-4,.,TGTGCCAGCAGTTCCCACGGTGGCTACACCTTC,CASSSHGGYTF
medium-sized,TRBJ1-2,TRBV12-3/TRBV12-4,.,TGTGCCAGCAGTGCTCCAGGTTACGGCTACACCTTC,CASSAPGYGYTF
.,TRBJ1-2,TRBV12-3/TRBV12-4,TRBD1,TGTGCCAGCAGTTTGTCCGGGACAGGGAATGGCTACACCTTC,CASSLSGTGNGYTF
.,TRBJ1-2,TRBV12-3/TRBV12-4,.,TGTGCCAGCAGTCCCTTGGGATCCTCTTCCTATGGCTACACCTTC,CASSPLGSSSYGYTF
few,TRBJ1-2,TRBV12-3/TRBV12-4,.,TGTGCCAGCAGTTTTCCCTCGGTGATGAACTATGGCTACACCTTC,CASSFPSVMNYGYTF
medium-sized,TRBJ1-2,TRBV12-3/TRBV12-4,.,TGTGCCAGCAGTTTCGCGGAAAGCAATGGCTACACCTTC,CASSFAESNGYTF
.,TRBJ1-2,TRBV12-3/TRBV12-4,.,TGTGCCAGCACTCAAAACGTGGACGGCTACACCTTC,CASTQNVDGYTF
medium-sized,TRBJ1-2,TRBV12-3/TRBV12-4,.,TGTGCCAGCAGTTTTGGGAGTTTCTATGGCTACACCTTC,CASSFGSFYGYTF
medium-sized,TRBJ1-2,TRBV12-3/TRBV12-4,TRBD1,TGTGCCAGCAGGGACGGTACAGGGGAATACTATGGCTACACCTTC,CASRDGTGEYYGYTF
medium-sized,TRBJ1-2,TRBV12-3/TRBV12-4,.,TGTGCCAGCAGTCCCGCTCGCTACTATGGCTACACCTTC,CASSPARYYGYTF
large,TRBJ1-2,TRBV12-3/TRBV12-4,.,TGTGCCAGCAGTTTAGAGGGCTATGGCTACACCTTC,CASSLEGYGYTF